The entry that follows covers one TCR beta chain sequence. The antigen remains unidentified. These data belong to a study of cytomegalovirus exposure and HLA in healthy donors. Whole-study results and caveats: CMV serostatus was the only immune exposure information that was available.

Vbeta (60) and Jbeta (13) primers were used in the PCR. Some clones are missing from TCRdb's copy, which holds only in-frame ones; the method was immunoSEQ multiplex PCR. Altogether some 130,000 clones are present, 82% being singletons, with the ten largest covering about 10%. This CDR3 spans 14 amino acids. From germline, CDR1 is SGHVS and CDR2 FQNEAQ. V dropped 3 bases and J dropped 3; count of bases not matched to a gene: 2. The specimen was PBMCs. This chain joins TRBV7-8 and TRBJ1-1; 9 bases agree with TRBD1. The sequence was obtained from a male donor in good health and CMV-seropositive. CDR3 DNA: TGTGCCAGCAGCTTCGGACAGGGGTACACTGAAGCTTTCTTT. As protein: CASSFGQGYTEAFF.